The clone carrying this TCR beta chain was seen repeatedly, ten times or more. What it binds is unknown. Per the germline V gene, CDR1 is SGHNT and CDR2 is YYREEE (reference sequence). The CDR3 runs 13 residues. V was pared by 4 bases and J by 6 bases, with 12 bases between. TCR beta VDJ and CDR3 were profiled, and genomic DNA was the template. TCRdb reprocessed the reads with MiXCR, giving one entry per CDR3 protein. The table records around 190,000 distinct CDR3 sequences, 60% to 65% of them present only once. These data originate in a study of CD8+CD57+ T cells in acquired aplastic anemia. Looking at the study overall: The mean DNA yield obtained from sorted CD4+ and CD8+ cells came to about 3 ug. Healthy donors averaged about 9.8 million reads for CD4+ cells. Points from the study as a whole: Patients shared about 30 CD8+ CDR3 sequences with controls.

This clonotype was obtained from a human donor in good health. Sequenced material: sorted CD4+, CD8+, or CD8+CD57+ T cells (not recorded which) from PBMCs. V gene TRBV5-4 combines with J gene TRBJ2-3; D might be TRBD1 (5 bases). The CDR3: CASSLLQEDTQYF. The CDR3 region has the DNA TGTGCCAGCAGCCTGTTACAGGAGGATACGCAGTATTTT.